The 30 T cell receptor beta chains in this list originate from one sample, sequenced in a study of shared clonotypes between healthy human individuals. Clones were read by immunoSEQ multiplex PCR, and TCRdb kept only the in-frame ones, dropping some. Altogether about 1.5 million clones are present, roughly 96% being singletons, with the ten largest covering roughly 1.1%. Sequencing was performed on naive CD4+ T cells sorted from blood. Described subset: CD45RA+ positively selected. These receptors were obtained from a man under 40 in good health.

This clone was detected only once. This chain uses TRBV18 with TRBJ2-5; TRBD1 matches 8 bases. In germline, CDR1 is KGHSH, CDR2 LQKENI. J gave up 5 bases and V 5 bases, and 10 bases lay outside the gene matches. CDR3 length equals 15 residues. DNA of the CDR3: TGTGCCAGCTCATTCGGACAGGGAGTTCGGGAGACCCAGTACTTC. This encodes CASSFGQGVRETQYF.

The chain employs TRBV10-3 and TRBJ2-5; D might be TRBD1 (6 bases). Germline V gene sequence: CDR1 ENHRY, CDR2 SYGVKD. V lost 4 bases and J 0 bases, leaving 9 bases between the germline ends. This CDR3 has 14 residues. The CDR3 DNA is TGTGCCATCAGTGGAGGACAGAACCAAGAGACCCAGTACTTC. It is translated as CAISGGQNQETQYF.

On this clone: The identical CDR3 is also encoded by other nucleotide sequences in the sample. This chain uses TRBV2 with TRBJ1-4; 9 bases match TRBD1. V lost 3 bases, J lost 7 bases, and 3 bases stayed unmatched. There are 14 residues in the CDR3. Germline assignment: CDR1 SNHLY and CDR2 FYNNEI. CDR3 DNA sequence: TGTGCCAGCAGTGACGGGACAGGGTCTGAAAAACTGTTTTTT. This codes for CASSDGTGSEKLFF.

This clone was observed a single time. The chain couples TRBV2 to TRBJ1-4, with D possibly TRBD1 on 5 matching bases. This CDR3 has 13 residues. Germline assignment: CDR1 SNHLY and CDR2 FYNNEI. V was trimmed by 7 bases and J by 7 bases, leaving 13 bases between them. The CDR3 sequence: CASNEGWSEKLFF. CDR3 in DNA: TGTGCCAGCAACGAGGGGTGGTCTGAAAAACTGTTTTTT.

J is TRBJ2-2 and V is TRBV10-1, with D possibly matching TRBD1 (5 bases). CDR1 and CDR2 from the germline V gene are WNHNN and SYGVQD (reference sequence). This CDR3 has 14 residues. V lost 4 bases, J lost 6 bases, and 12 bases lay in between. The CDR3 spells CASSVAGLPGELFF. CDR3 bases: TGCGCCAGCAGTGTGGCAGGGCTTCCCGGGGAGCTGTTTTTT.

The V call is TRBV11-2, the J call TRBJ2-7; D might be TRBD2 (5 bases). V shed 8 bases and J shed 5 bases, with 19 bases lying between them. The CDR3 sequence is 14 residues long. Germline V gene data show CDR1 as SGHAT and CDR2 as FQNNGV. This CDR3 reads CASAPSPGKDEQYF. CDR3 in DNA: TGTGCCAGCGCACCCTCTCCCGGGAAGGACGAGCAGTACTTC.

V usage is TRBV7-2 and J usage is TRBJ2-7; D is uncertain. Germline lookup yields CDR1 SGHTA and CDR2 FQGNSA. With 1 base removed from V and 5 bases from J, the gap between germline ends came to 15 bases. This CDR3 region has 15 residues. The CDR3 sequence: CASSLVSASWDEQYF. As DNA, the CDR3 is TGTGCCAGCAGCTTAGTTTCTGCAAGTTGGGACGAGCAGTACTTC. Variable domain in full (rest from reference TRBV7-2 and TRBJ2-7): GAGVSQSPSNKVTEKGKDVELRCDPISGHTALYWYRQSLGQGLEFLIYFQGNSAPDKSGLPSDRFSAERTGGSVSTLTIQRTQQEDSAVYLCASSLVSASWDEQYFGPGTRLTVT.

The chain uses TRBV11-2 and TRBJ2-7; TRBD2 might be the D (5 bases). The CDR3 spans 16 residues. Germline lookup yields CDR1 SGHAT and CDR2 FQNNGV. With 0 bases removed from V and 2 bases from J, the gap between germline ends came to 14 bases. The CDR3 nucleotides read TGTGCCAGCAGCTTAGATTCGTGGGAGACTCCCTACGAGCAGTACTTC. Its protein is CASSLDSWETPYEQYF.

The V call is TRBV4-1, the J call TRBJ2-1; TRBD2 matches at 8 bases. CDR1 is MGHRA, CDR2 YSYEKL, per germline. J gave up 3 bases and V 2 bases, and 6 bases lay outside the gene matches. CDR3 length equals 16 residues. The CDR3 bases are TGCGCCAGCAGCCAACCCACTAGCGGACGCTACAATGAGCAGTTCTTC. Translated: CASSQPTSGRYNEQFF.

The rearrangement joins TRBV5-1 to TRBJ2-5, with D possibly being TRBD1 (6 bases). The CDR3 consists of 14 residues. The V gene lost 4 bases and the J gene lost 1 base, with 11 bases spanning the gap. Looked up from germline, CDR1 is SGHRS and CDR2 is YFSETQ. CDR3 in DNA: TGCGCCAGCAGCCTAGACAGGTCCCAAGAGACCCAGTACTTC. Its translation: CASSLDRSQETQYF.

The genes are TRBV5-1 and TRBJ2-5; the D is unclear. CDR1 is SGHRS, CDR2 YFSETQ, per germline. V gave up 0 bases and J gave up 5 bases, with 8 bases separating them. This CDR3 has 13 residues. CDR3 bases: TGCGCCAGCAGCTTGGATTCGCGGGAGACCCAGTACTTC. It yields the protein CASSLDSRETQYF.

The chain has TRBV7-9 and TRBJ2-2; 8 bases map to TRBD1. The V segment lost 4 bases and the J segment 3 bases; nucleotides outside the gene matches: 7. The CDR3 sequence is 16 residues long. Germline CDR1 SEHNR, CDR2 FQNEAQ (reference sequence). The CDR3 reads CASSSRGQDYTGELFF. For the CDR3, the DNA is TGTGCCAGCAGCTCACGGGGACAGGACTACACCGGGGAGCTGTTTTTT.

V gene TRBV10-1 combines with J gene TRBJ2-5; TRBD2 matches at 7 bases. This CDR3 is 14 amino acids long. V dropped 0 bases and J dropped 5; count of bases not matched to a gene: 3. Germline V gene lookup returns CDR1 WNHNN and CDR2 SYGVQD (reference sequence). The CDR3 DNA sequence: TGCGCCAGCAGTGAGTCGCCGGGAGGTGAGACCCAGTACTTC. This translates into CASSESPGGETQYF.

This clone was found once. The rearrangement links TRBV10-3 to TRBJ2-3; no clear D gene. V lost 2 bases to trimming and J lost 9 bases, with 9 bases between them. The CDR3 is 12 residues long. Germline assignment: CDR1 ENHRY and CDR2 SYGVKD. The CDR3 region has the DNA TGTGCCATCAGTGAGACGGTGGGAACGCAGTATTTT. Translation: CAISETVGTQYF.

The chain has TRBV2 and TRBJ1-2, with D perhaps TRBD1 (6 bases). This CDR3 comprises 14 residues. V gave up 7 bases and J gave up 3 bases, with 15 bases separating them. Germline CDR1 and CDR2: SNHLY and FYNNEI. CDR3 protein: CASTTGQLYYGYTF. DNA of the CDR3: TGTGCCAGCACAACTGGACAGCTATACTATGGCTACACCTTC.

The V call is TRBV5-1, the J call TRBJ2-1, with unresolved D. Germline V CDR1 and CDR2: SGHRS, YFSETQ. Trimming shortened V by 0 bases and J by 3 bases, and 10 bases separated the two germline ends. This CDR3 is 15 amino acids long. CDR3 DNA sequence: TGCGCCAGCAGCTTGGTTGGTAGCCACTACAATGAGCAGTTCTTC. It codes for CASSLVGSHYNEQFF.

The V and J genes are TRBV5-1 and TRBJ2-3; D perhaps matches TRBD2 (6 bases). Germline V gene lookup returns CDR1 SGHRS and CDR2 YFSETQ. CDR3 length equals 14 residues. Deletions cut 4 bases from V and 2 bases from J, with 11 bases between. The CDR3 coding sequence is TGCGCCAGCAGCCCGGACTACCCCACAGATACGCAGTATTTT. It yields the protein CASSPDYPTDTQYF.

About this clone: In the same sample, other DNA sequences code for this CDR3. The gene calls are TRBV30 and TRBJ2-1; 9 bases agree with TRBD2. This CDR3 has 15 residues. The trim removed 5 bases at V and 4 bases at J, leaving 9 bases unmatched. Germline V gene lookup returns CDR1 GTSNPN and CDR2 SVGIG (reference sequence). CDR3 coding DNA: TGTGCCTGGTCCGCCTTAGCGGGAGCATACAATGAGCAGTTCTTC. Translation gives CAWSALAGAYNEQFF. Full variable domain (outside the CDR3, taken from reference TRBV30 and TRBJ2-1): SQTIHQWPATLVQPVGSPLSLECTVEGTSNPNLYWYRQAAGRGLQLLFYSVGIGQISSEVPQNLSASRPQDRQFILSSKKLLLSDSGFYLCAWSALAGAYNEQFFGPGTRLTVL.

V gene TRBV6-6 combines with J gene TRBJ2-3; TRBD2 matches 10 bases. The V and J ends lost 2 bases and 7 bases, in that order; junction bases with no gene match: 9. CDR3 length: 16 amino acids. Germline V gene sequence: CDR1 MNHNY, CDR2 SVGAGI (reference sequence). DNA for the CDR3: TGTGCCAGCAGTTACGGACTAGCGGCCTCCGGGAATACGCAGTATTTT. Translating it yields CASSYGLAASGNTQYF.

The J gene is TRBJ2-7, the V gene TRBV7-6; no definite D call. Trimming stripped 5 bases from V and 0 bases from J, with 14 bases between. CDR1 is SGHVS, CDR2 FNYEAQ, per germline. This CDR3 is 15 amino acids long. The CDR3 DNA is TGTGCCAGCAGCCCCCAAGGTGCAGTCTCCTACGAGCAGTACTTC. Its protein is CASSPQGAVSYEQYF.

The V call is TRBV5-4, the J call TRBJ2-2; D is undetermined. Germline V gives CDR1 SGHNT, CDR2 YYREEE (reference sequence). V was trimmed by 2 bases and J by 6 bases, leaving 11 bases between them. There are 14 residues in the CDR3. This CDR3 is CASSLGNGPGELFF. The CDR3 nucleotides read TGTGCCAGCAGCTTAGGAAACGGCCCCGGGGAGCTGTTTTTT.

The chain couples TRBV29-1 to TRBJ1-3; D is unclear. Per the germline V gene, CDR1 is SQVTM and CDR2 is ANQGSEA. This CDR3 contains 14 residues. Trimming pared 3 bases from V and 0 bases from J, leaving 9 bases between. The CDR3 sequence: CSVDYPGSGNTIYF. The CDR3 DNA is TGCAGCGTTGACTACCCAGGCTCTGGAAACACCATATATTTT. The whole variable domain, filled in from reference TRBV29-1 and TRBJ1-3, reads SAVISQKPSRDICQRGTSLTIQCQVDSQVTMMFWYRQQPGQSLTLIATANQGSEATYESGFVIDKFPISRPNLTFSTLTVSNMSPEDSSIYLCSVDYPGSGNTIYFGEGSWLTVV.

The rearrangement joins TRBV5-4 to TRBJ2-7, with 8 bases aligning to TRBD1. The V and J ends lost 4 bases and 3 bases, in that order; junction bases with no gene match: 9. In germline, CDR1 is SGHNT, CDR2 YYREEE (reference sequence). The CDR3 has 15 amino acids. The CDR3 protein is CASSHEDRGLYEQYF. As DNA, the CDR3 is TGTGCCAGCAGCCACGAAGACAGGGGCCTCTACGAGCAGTACTTC.

The CDR3 reads CASSLGFGGRESNQPQHF. The CDR3 nucleotides are TGTGCCAGCAGTTTAGGATTCGGGGGGCGCGAGAGCAATCAGCCCCAGCATTTT. The chain has TRBV28 and TRBJ1-5, with D perhaps TRBD1 (6 bases). This CDR3 has 18 residues. Germline-derived CDR1 and CDR2 are MDHEN and SYDVKM. Trimming removed 2 bases at V and 1 base at J, with 18 bases between.

A single count supports this clone. The chain combines TRBV7-3 with TRBJ2-2; no clear D gene. Looked up from germline, CDR1 is SGHTA and CDR2 is FQGTGA. Trimming stripped 5 bases from V and 0 bases from J, with 7 bases between. This CDR3 has 14 residues. DNA for the CDR3: TGTGCCAGCAGCCCGAGCGCGAACACCGGGGAGCTGTTTTTT. Translating it yields CASSPSANTGELFF.

This rearrangement joins TRBV14 to TRBJ2-2, with TRBD2 matching 7 bases. Unmatched junction bases numbered 5, after V lost 4 bases and J lost 6 bases. CDR3 length equals 14 residues. Germline CDR1 reads SGHDN; CDR2 reads FVKESK. CDR3 bases: TGTGCCAGCAGCCTTGACCGGGGGGCCGGGGAGCTGTTTTTT. Translating gives CASSLDRGAGELFF.

V usage is TRBV5-1 and J usage is TRBJ2-7; 13 positions agree with TRBD2. Germline V gives CDR1 SGHRS, CDR2 YFSETQ. J gave up 6 bases and V 3 bases, and 3 bases lay outside the gene matches. CDR3 length equals 14 residues. The CDR3 is CASSWTSGSGEQYF. CDR3 coding DNA: TGCGCCAGCAGCTGGACTAGCGGGAGTGGCGAGCAGTACTTC.

This sequence joins TRBV7-9 and TRBJ2-7; 9 nucleotides align to TRBD2. The CDR3 has 16 amino acids. The germline gives CDR1 SEHNR, CDR2 FQNEAQ (reference sequence). J lost 3 bases, V lost 5 bases, and 11 bases had no gene match. The chain's CDR3 is CASSRGRLAEDYEQYF. The CDR3 nucleotides read TGTGCCAGCAGCAGGGGGCGACTAGCGGAGGACTACGAGCAGTACTTC. The whole variable domain, filled in from reference TRBV7-9 and TRBJ2-7, reads DTGVSQNPRHKITKRGQNVTFRCDPISEHNRLYWYRQTLGQGPEFLTYFQNEAQLEKSRLLSDRFSAERPKGSFSTLEIQRTEQGDSAMYLCASSRGRLAEDYEQYFGPGTRLTVT.

V gene TRBV4-3 combines with J gene TRBJ2-3, with D possibly TRBD2 on 5 matching bases. Germline V gives CDR1 LGHNA, CDR2 YSLEER. V dropped 1 base and J dropped 0 bases, with 11 bases sitting between them. The CDR3 extends over 16 amino acids. CDR3 nucleotide sequence: TGCGCCAGCAGCCAAGGCGCGAGGACTAGCACAGATACGCAGTATTTT. Translating it yields CASSQGARTSTDTQYF.

This sequence joins TRBV6-1 and TRBJ1-3; D perhaps matches TRBD1 (5 bases). Per germline, CDR1 MNHNS and CDR2 SASEGT. Trimming removed 4 bases at V and 2 bases at J, with 6 bases between. This CDR3 contains 13 residues. The CDR3 nucleotides are TGTGCCAGCAGTGCGGGGCCTGGAAACACCATATATTTT. It encodes CASSAGPGNTIYF.